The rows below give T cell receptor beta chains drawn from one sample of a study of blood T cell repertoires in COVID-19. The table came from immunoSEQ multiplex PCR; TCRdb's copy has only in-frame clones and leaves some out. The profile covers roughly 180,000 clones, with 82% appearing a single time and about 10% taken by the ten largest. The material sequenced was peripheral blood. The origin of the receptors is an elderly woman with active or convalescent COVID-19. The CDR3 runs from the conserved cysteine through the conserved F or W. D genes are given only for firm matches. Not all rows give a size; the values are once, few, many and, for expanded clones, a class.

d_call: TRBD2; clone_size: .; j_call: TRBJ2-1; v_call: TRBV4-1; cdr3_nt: TGCGCCAGCAGCCAGGCCCTTAGCGGGAATGAGCAGTTCTTC; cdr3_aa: CASSQALSGNEQFF
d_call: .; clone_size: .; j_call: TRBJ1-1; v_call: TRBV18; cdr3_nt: TGTGCCAGCTCGCCTACTGACAGCCCAAACACTGAAGCTTTCTTT; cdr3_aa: CASSPTDSPNTEAFF
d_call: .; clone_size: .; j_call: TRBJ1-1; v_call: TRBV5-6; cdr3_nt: TGTGCCAGCAGCTTGTATCGACAGAACACTGAAGCTTTCTTT; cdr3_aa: CASSLYRQNTEAFF
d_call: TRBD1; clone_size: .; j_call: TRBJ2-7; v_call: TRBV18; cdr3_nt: TGTGCCAGCTCACCGGGACAGGGGGCCTCCTACGAGCAGTACTTC; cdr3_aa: CASSPGQGASYEQYF
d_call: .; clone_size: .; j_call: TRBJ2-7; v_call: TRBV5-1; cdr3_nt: TGCGCCAGCAGCTTAATCACAGCCAGGGTGACCCGGGAGCAGTACTTC; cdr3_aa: CASSLITARVTREQYF
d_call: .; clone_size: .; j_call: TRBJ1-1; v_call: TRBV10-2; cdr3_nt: TGCGCCAGCACCCGGGGGGGATGGACAGTGAACACTGAAGCTTTCTTT; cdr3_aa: CASTRGGWTVNTEAFF
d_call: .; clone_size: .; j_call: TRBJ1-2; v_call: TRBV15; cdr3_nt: TGTGCCACCAGCTCACAGGAGAATGCTAACTATGGCTACACCTTC; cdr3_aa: CATSSQENANYGYTF
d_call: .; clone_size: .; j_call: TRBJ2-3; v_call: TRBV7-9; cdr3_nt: TGTGCCAGCAGCGGAGGACTTGGTACGCAGTATTTT; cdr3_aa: CASSGGLGTQYF
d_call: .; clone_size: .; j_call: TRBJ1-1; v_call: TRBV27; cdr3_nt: TGTGCCAGCAGTTTGAGGGGGTTCGGCACTGAAGCTTTCTTT; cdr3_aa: CASSLRGFGTEAFF
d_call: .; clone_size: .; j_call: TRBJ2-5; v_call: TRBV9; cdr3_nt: TGTGCCAGCAGCCCTTCTTATACGGGGTTCCAAGAGACCCAGTACTTC; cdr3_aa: CASSPSYTGFQETQYF
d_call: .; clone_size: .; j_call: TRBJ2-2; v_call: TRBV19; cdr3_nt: TGTGCCAGTAGCTCCGGACAGTACACCGGGGAGCTGTTTTTT; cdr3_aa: CASSSGQYTGELFF
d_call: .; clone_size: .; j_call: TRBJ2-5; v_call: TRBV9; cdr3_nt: TGTGCCAGCAGCGTAGGTTTGGTAGCGGAAGAGACCCAGTACTTC; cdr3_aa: CASSVGLVAEETQYF
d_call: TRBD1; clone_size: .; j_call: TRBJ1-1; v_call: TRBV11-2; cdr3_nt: TGTGCCAGCAGTTCGCGAGGGGGCAAAGCTTTCTTT; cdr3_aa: CASSSRGGKAFF
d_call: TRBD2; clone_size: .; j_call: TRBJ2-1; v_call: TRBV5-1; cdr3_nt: TGCGCCAGCAGCCCCACTGCACTAGCGGGAGGAAATGAGCAGTTCTTC; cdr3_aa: CASSPTALAGGNEQFF
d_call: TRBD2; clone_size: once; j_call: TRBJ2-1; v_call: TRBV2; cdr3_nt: TGTGCCAGCAGTGAAAGTTTGGGGCGCGGCGGGAGGGGTGAGCAGTTCTTC; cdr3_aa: CASSESLGRGGRGEQFF
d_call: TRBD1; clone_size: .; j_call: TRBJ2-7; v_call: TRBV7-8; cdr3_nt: TGTGCCAGCAGCATCCTGGGACAGGGAGGCTACGAGCAGTACTTC; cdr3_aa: CASSILGQGGYEQYF
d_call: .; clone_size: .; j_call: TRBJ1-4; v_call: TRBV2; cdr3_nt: TGTGCCACCAACTGGGGGGTCGGTAATGAAAAACTGTTTTTT; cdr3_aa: CATNWGVGNEKLFF
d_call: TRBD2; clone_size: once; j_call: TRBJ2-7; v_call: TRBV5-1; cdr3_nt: TGCGCCAGCAGCTTGGTAGCGGGAGGGTCCTACGAGCAGTACTTC; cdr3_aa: CASSLVAGGSYEQYF
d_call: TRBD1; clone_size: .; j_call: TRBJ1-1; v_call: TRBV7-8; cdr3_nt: TGTGCCAGCAGCTTAGCGACAGGGGGGACTGAAGCTTTCTTT; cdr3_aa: CASSLATGGTEAFF
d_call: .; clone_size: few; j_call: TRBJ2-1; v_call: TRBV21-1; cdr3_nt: TGTGCCAGCAGCAAAGGTAAACCGGTCGATGAGCAGTTCTTC; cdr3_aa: CASSKGKPVDEQFF
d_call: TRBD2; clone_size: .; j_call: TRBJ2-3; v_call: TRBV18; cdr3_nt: TGTGCCAGCTCACCGAATAGCGGGCCGAGCACAGATACGCAGTATTTT; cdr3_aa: CASSPNSGPSTDTQYF
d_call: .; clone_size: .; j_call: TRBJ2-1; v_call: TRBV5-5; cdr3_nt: TGTGCCAGCAGACAGCAACAGGCACGCTACAATGAGCAGTTCTTC; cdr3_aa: CASRQQQARYNEQFF
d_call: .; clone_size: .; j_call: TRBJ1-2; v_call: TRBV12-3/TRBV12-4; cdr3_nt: TGTGCCAGCACCACAGGTAGAAACGGCTACACCTTC; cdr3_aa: CASTTGRNGYTF
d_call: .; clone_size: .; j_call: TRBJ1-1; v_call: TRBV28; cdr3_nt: TGTGCCAGGGTAGAAAGGGGTGGATCCGGAGCTTTCTTT; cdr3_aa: CARVERGGSGAFF
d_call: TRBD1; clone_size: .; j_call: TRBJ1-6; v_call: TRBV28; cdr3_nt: TGTGCCAGCAAGGGGGCTCAACCCTCACCCCTCCACTTT; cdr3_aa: CASKGAQPSPLHF
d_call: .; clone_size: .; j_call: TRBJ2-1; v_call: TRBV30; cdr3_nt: TGTGCCTGGAGTGTAAGGGGGAAGTTGGGCTATGAGCAGTTCTTC; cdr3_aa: CAWSVRGKLGYEQFF
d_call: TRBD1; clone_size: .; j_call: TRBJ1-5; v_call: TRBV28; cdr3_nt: TGTGCCAGCAGCCACCAGACAGGGAGGTTTATGGGCAATCAGCCCCAGCATTTT; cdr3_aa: CASSHQTGRFMGNQPQHF
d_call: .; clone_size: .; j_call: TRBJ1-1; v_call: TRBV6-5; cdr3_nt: TGTGCCAGTTCGCGACCGGGGGTGAACACTGAAGCTTTCTTT; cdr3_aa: CASSRPGVNTEAFF
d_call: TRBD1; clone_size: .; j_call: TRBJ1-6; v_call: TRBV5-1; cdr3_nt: TGCGCCAGCAGCGAGGACAGGCCGAATGGGGCCCTCCACTTT; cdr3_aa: CASSEDRPNGALHF
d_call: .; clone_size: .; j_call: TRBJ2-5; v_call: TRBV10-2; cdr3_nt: TGCGCCAGCAGTGATCTCAGTCCTCAAGAGACCCAGTACTTC; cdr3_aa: CASSDLSPQETQYF
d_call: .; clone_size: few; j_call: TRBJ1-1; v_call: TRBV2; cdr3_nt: TGTGCCAGCAGTGAACGACGGGACACTGACGCTTTCTTT; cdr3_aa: CASSERRDTDAFF
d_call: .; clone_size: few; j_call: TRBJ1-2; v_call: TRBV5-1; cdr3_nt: TGCGCCAGCAGCTTGGCCCGACAGCTCTATGGCTACACCTTC; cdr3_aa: CASSLARQLYGYTF
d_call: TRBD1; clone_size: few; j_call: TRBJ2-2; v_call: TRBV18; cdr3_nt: TGTGCCAGCTCACCAGGACAGGGGCCTGGCACCGGGGAGCTGTTTTTT; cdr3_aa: CASSPGQGPGTGELFF
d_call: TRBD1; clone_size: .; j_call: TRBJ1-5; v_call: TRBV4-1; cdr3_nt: TGCGCCAGCAGCCAAGATTGGACAGGGGGCGAACAGCCCCAGCATTTT; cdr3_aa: CASSQDWTGGEQPQHF
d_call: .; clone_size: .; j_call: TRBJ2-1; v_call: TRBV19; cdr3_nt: TGTGCCAGCGGGTGGGCGGGGGCAGACAATGAGCAGTTCTTC; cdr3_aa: CASGWAGADNEQFF
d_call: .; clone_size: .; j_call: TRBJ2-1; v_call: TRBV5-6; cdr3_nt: TGTGCCAGCAGCTCCCAGGGGTTTGGGCAGTTCTTC; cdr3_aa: CASSSQGFGQFF
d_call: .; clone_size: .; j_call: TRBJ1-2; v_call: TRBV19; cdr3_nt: TGTGCCAGTAGGGAAGGACATGATGGCTACACCTTC; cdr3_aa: CASREGHDGYTF
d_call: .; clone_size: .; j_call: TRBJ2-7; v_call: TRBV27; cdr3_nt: TGTGCCACACGCCGAGACTTTTCCTACGAGCAGTACTTC; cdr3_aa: CATRRDFSYEQYF
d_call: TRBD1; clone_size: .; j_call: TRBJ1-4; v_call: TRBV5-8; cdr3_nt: TGTGCCAGCAGCCGAGGGACAGGGGAAGGTGAAAAACTGTTTTTT; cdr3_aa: CASSRGTGEGEKLFF
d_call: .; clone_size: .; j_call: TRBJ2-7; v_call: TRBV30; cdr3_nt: TGTGCCTGGAGTCGGTCCTACGAGCAGTACTTC; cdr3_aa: CAWSRSYEQYF
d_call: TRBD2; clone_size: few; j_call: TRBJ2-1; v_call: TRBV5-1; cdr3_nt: TGCGCCAGCAGCTTGACTAGCGGGAGCTCCTACAATGAGCAGTTCTTC; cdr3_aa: CASSLTSGSSYNEQFF
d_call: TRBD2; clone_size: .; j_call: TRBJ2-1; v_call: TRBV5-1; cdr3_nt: TGCGCCAGCAGCTTGGGGGCTAGCGGGTTCAATGAGCAGTTCTTC; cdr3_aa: CASSLGASGFNEQFF
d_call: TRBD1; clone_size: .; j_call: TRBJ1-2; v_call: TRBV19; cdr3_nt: TGTGCCAGTAGTATAGTCAGGACAGGAAACTATGGCTACACCTTC; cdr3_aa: CASSIVRTGNYGYTF
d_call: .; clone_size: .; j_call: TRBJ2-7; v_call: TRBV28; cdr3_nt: TGTGCCAGCAGTCTCTACGAGCAGTACTTC; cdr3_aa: CASSLYEQYF